A single sample is the source of the 28 T cell receptor beta chains below, sequenced in a study of B cell selection in AIRE deficiency. The sorted conventional CD4 T cells were gated as CD4+CD127+. Assay: immunoSEQ multiplex PCR; the TCRdb copy retains only in-frame clones and omits some. This sample yields 20,000 to 25,000 clones, of which 95% to 98% are seen a single time; roughly 0.17% belongs to the top ten. Source material: conventional CD4+ T cells sorted from PBMCs. These receptors originate from a human donor with AIRE deficiency.

This CDR3 reads CSVAPTSGRANEQFF. The CDR3 bases are TGCAGCGTTGCCCCAACTAGCGGGAGGGCCAATGAGCAGTTCTTC. This sequence joins TRBV29-1 and TRBJ2-1; TRBD2 matches 13 bases. Germline V gene sequence: CDR1 SQVTM, CDR2 ANQGSEA. J lost 6 bases, V lost 4 bases, and 6 bases had no gene match. This CDR3 spans 15 amino acids.

The rearrangement links TRBV18 to TRBJ2-2; TRBD1 matches 10 bases. The length of the CDR3 is 17 residues. V was clipped by 3 bases and J by 4 bases; unmatched bases: 8. CDR1 and CDR2 (germline): KGHSH, LQKENI. CDR3 coding DNA: TGTGCCAGCTCACCGGACAGGGGGGCGAGGGGCACCGGGGAGCTGTTTTTT. Protein product: CASSPDRGARGTGELFF. The full variable domain, rest sourced from reference TRBV18 and TRBJ2-2, is NAGVMQNPRHLVRRRGQEARLRCSPMKGHSHVYWYRQLPEEGLKFMVYLQKENIIDESGMPKERFSAEFPKEGPSILRIQQVVRGDSAAYFCASSPDRGARGTGELFFGEGSRLTVL.

This chain joins TRBV2 and TRBJ2-1; 12 bases agree with TRBD2. The junction had 5 bases not matched to a gene; V was cut back by 8 bases and J by 0 bases. The CDR3 length is 16 residues. Per the germline V gene, CDR1 is SNHLY and CDR2 is FYNNEI. CDR3: CASHGLAGSSYNEQFF. CDR3 DNA: TGTGCCAGCCACGGACTAGCGGGAAGCTCCTACAATGAGCAGTTCTTC.

The J gene is TRBJ2-5, the V gene TRBV7-2, with 13 positions matching TRBD2. CDR1 is SGHTA and CDR2 is FQGNSA in the germline V gene. V gave up 1 base and J gave up 7 bases; unmatched junction bases: 6. The CDR3 contains 16 residues. The CDR3 sequence is CASSLVGGTSGMTQYF. CDR3 nucleotide sequence: TGTGCCAGCAGCTTAGTCGGAGGGACTAGCGGGATGACCCAGTACTTC.

CDR3 nucleotide sequence: TGCAGCGTTGGGTTGCGGTCTAGCACAGATACGCAGTATTTT. This translates into CSVGLRSSTDTQYF. This rearrangement joins TRBV29-1 to TRBJ2-3; no reliable D call. CDR1 and CDR2 (germline): SQVTM, ANQGSEA. V lost 4 bases, J lost 0 bases, and 11 bases lay in between. The CDR3 consists of 14 residues.

This chain joins TRBV4-3 and TRBJ2-3; maybe TRBD2 (6 bases). CDR1 LGHNA and CDR2 YSLEER come from the germline V gene. The V end lost 4 bases, the J end lost 2 bases, and 10 bases lay between the germline ends. The CDR3 consists of 14 residues. The CDR3 reads CASSPSVYTDTQYF. CDR3 nucleotide sequence: TGCGCCAGCAGCCCTAGCGTATACACAGATACGCAGTATTTT.

V is TRBV5-1 and J is TRBJ2-1; D call uncertain. CDR1 SGHRS and CDR2 YFSETQ come from the germline V gene. The CDR3 sequence is 14 residues long. The V and J ends lost 0 bases and 6 bases respectively, with 10 bases between them. DNA of the CDR3: TGCGCCAGCAGCTTGGTATTGGATGGCAATGAGCAGTTCTTC. It yields the protein CASSLVLDGNEQFF. The whole variable domain, remainder taken from reference TRBV5-1 and TRBJ2-1, is KAGVTQTPRYLIKTRGQQVTLSCSPISGHRSVSWYQQTPGQGLQFLFEYFSETQRNKGNFPGRFSGRQFSNSRSEMNVSTLELGDSALYLCASSLVLDGNEQFFGPGTRLTVL.

The chain carries TRBV27 and TRBJ2-7; TRBD2 aligns across 12 bases. Unmatched junction bases numbered 12, after V lost 9 bases and J lost 3 bases. CDR1 and CDR2 (germline): MNHEY, SMNVEV (reference sequence). The CDR3 is 16 residues long. The CDR3 reads CASRPSGRGEFYEQYF. The CDR3 DNA reads TGTGCCAGTCGCCCTAGCGGGAGGGGAGAATTCTACGAGCAGTACTTC.

CDR3 sequence reads: CASSLSGGYEQYF. CDR3 DNA: TGTGCCAGCAGTTTGAGTGGGGGGTACGAGCAGTACTTC. This sequence joins TRBV26 and TRBJ2-5; the table calls TRBD2, which could not be checked here. Gene TRBJ2-7 matches the end of the DNA better, so the J call may be wrong. TRBV26 is marked as a pseudogene. CDR3 length equals 13 residues.

The CDR3 nucleotides are TGTGCCAGCAGCGGACGTAGGGGGTATAACTATGGCTACACCTTC. Translation gives CASSGRRGYNYGYTF. This rearrangement joins TRBV2 to TRBJ1-2, with a possible D match to TRBD1 (6 bases). V gave up 6 bases and J gave up 1 base, with 15 bases separating them. The CDR3 sequence is 15 residues long. Germline lookup yields CDR1 SNHLY and CDR2 FYNNEI.

The chain links TRBV7-2 to TRBJ2-5, with 7 nucleotides matching TRBD1. The germline CDR1 and CDR2 sequences are SGHTA and FQGNSA. This CDR3 spans 15 amino acids. The junction had 13 bases not matched to a gene; V was cut back by 5 bases and J by 7 bases. As DNA, the CDR3 is TGTGCCAGCAGCAAGACCGGGACAGCTATAGGGACCCAGTACTTC. It codes for CASSKTGTAIGTQYF.

The chain combines TRBV28 with TRBJ1-5; tentative D call: TRBD1 (5 bases). V lost 4 bases to trimming and J lost 6 bases, with 19 bases between them. Per germline, CDR1 MDHEN and CDR2 SYDVKM. CDR3 size: 16 residues. The CDR3 sequence: CASSSRVGLISQPQHF. CDR3 bases: TGTGCCAGCAGTTCCCGCGTGGGACTAATCAGTCAGCCCCAGCATTTT.

Worth noting for this clone: Sequence at one end of the junction differs from germline and may be a read error. This chain connects TRBV7-7 to TRBJ2-5; D possibly corresponds to TRBD1 (5 bases). Germline values: CDR1 SSHAT, CDR2 FNYEAQ (reference sequence). CDR3 length: 14 residues. The CDR3 DNA reads as TGTGCTAGCAGCCCCAGTCGACAGAAAGAGACCCAGTACTTC. Protein: CASSPSRQKETQYF.

The J gene is TRBJ1-1, the V gene TRBV4-2; no clear D. CDR1 and CDR2 from the germline V gene are LGHNA and YNFKEQ. The V gene lost 0 bases and the J gene lost 1 base, with 12 bases spanning the gap. There are 16 residues in the CDR3. The DNA for the CDR3 is TGTGCCAGCAGCCAAGATCTCGGGCGGACGAACACTGAAGCTTTCTTT. This translates into CASSQDLGRTNTEAFF.

The chain combines TRBV9 with TRBJ2-7; 12 nucleotides agree with TRBD2. V dropped 0 bases and J dropped 9; count of bases not matched to a gene: 10. Germline loops: CDR1 SGDLS, CDR2 YYNGEE. This CDR3 is built from 16 residues. The CDR3 DNA reads TGTGCCAGCAGCGTAGGAGGCACTAGCGGGAGGACCTGGCAGTACTTC. Translated: CASSVGGTSGRTWQYF.

The chain couples TRBV19 to TRBJ2-3; D is perhaps TRBD1 (5 bases). Germline V gene sequence: CDR1 LNHDA, CDR2 SQIVND (reference sequence). V lost 4 bases and J 0 bases, leaving 11 bases between the germline ends. CDR3 size: 15 residues. CDR3 sequence (DNA): TGTGCCAGTAGTACCCAGGGCCCTAGCACAGATACGCAGTATTTT. Residues: CASSTQGPSTDTQYF.

The V gene is TRBV28, the J gene TRBJ1-2, with a weak D call TRBD1 (6 bases). The CDR3 totals 12 residues. In germline, CDR1 is MDHEN, CDR2 SYDVKM. V lost 10 bases and J 6 bases, leaving 15 bases between the germline ends. CDR3 loop: CATLQGPDGYTF. DNA for the CDR3: TGTGCCACCCTCCAGGGGCCAGATGGCTACACCTTC.

This rearrangement joins TRBV18 to TRBJ2-1; TRBD2 matches at 13 bases. Trimming cost V 5 bases and J 0 bases; bases outside gene matches: 4. CDR3 length: 17 residues. CDR1 KGHSH and CDR2 LQKENI come from the germline V gene. The CDR3 coding sequence is TGTGCCAGCTCATCCGGACTAGCGGGAGTCTCCTACAATGAGCAGTTCTTC. This codes for CASSSGLAGVSYNEQFF.

The chain links TRBV5-4 to TRBJ2-1, with 16 bases identical to TRBD2. The CDR3 covers 15 residues. J gave up 10 bases and V 4 bases, and 5 bases lay outside the gene matches. Germline-derived CDR1 and CDR2 are SGHNT and YYREEE (reference sequence). The CDR3 DNA sequence: TGTGCCAGCAGCCCGGGACTAGCGGGAGGGAGAGAGCAGTTCTTC. Its protein is CASSPGLAGGREQFF.

Comment on this clone: The sample contains more than one DNA sequence encoding this CDR3. The V call is TRBV21-1, the J call TRBJ1-5. TRBV21-1 corresponds to a pseudogene. CDR3 length: 15 amino acids. The CDR3 loop is CASSKTPGVGQPQHF. The CDR3 nucleotides are TGTGCCAGCAGCAAAACCCCAGGAGTTGGGCAGCCCCAGCATTTT.

The rearrangement joins TRBV14 to TRBJ2-7; 12 positions agree with TRBD2. Germline values: CDR1 SGHDN, CDR2 FVKESK. CDR3 length: 16 residues. V shed 2 bases and J 4 bases; nucleotides not matched to a gene: 6. The CDR3 sequence: CASSQLAGGPLYEQYF. CDR3 DNA sequence: TGTGCCAGCAGCCAACTAGCGGGAGGGCCTTTATACGAGCAGTACTTC. Complete variable domain (other parts from reference TRBV14 and TRBJ2-7): EAGVTQFPSHSVIEKGQTVTLRCDPISGHDNLYWYRRVMGKEIKFLLHFVKESKQDESGMPNNRFLAERTGGTYSTLKVQPAELEDSGVYFCASSQLAGGPLYEQYFGPGTRLTVT.

This clone was picked up one time. V is TRBV7-9 and J is TRBJ2-2; TRBD1 might be the D (7 bases). V dropped 7 bases and J dropped 6 bases, with 30 bases sitting between them. This CDR3 comprises 19 residues. The V gene's germline CDR1 is SEHNR and CDR2 FQNEAQ (reference sequence). This CDR3 reads CASKLAGSVRRGRPGELFF. Here the CDR3 DNA reads TGTGCCAGCAAGTTAGCCGGTTCCGTAAGGAGGGGGCGGCCCGGGGAGCTGTTTTTT. Full variable domain (outside the CDR3, taken from reference TRBV7-9 and TRBJ2-2): DTGVSQNPRHKITKRGQNVTFRCDPISEHNRLYWYRQTLGQGPEFLTYFQNEAQLEKSRLLSDRFSAERPKGSFSTLEIQRTEQGDSAMYLCASKLAGSVRRGRPGELFFGEGSRLTVL.

The rearrangement links TRBV18 to TRBJ2-1; unclear D gene. The V end lost 5 bases, the J end lost 4 bases, and 3 bases lay between the germline ends. This CDR3 is 11 amino acids long. Germline lookup yields CDR1 KGHSH and CDR2 LQKENI. The CDR3 sequence is CASSIYNEQFF. DNA of the CDR3: TGTGCCAGCTCAATTTACAATGAGCAGTTCTTC.

This chain joins TRBV29-1 and TRBJ2-5, with unresolved D. With 6 bases removed from V and 5 bases from J, the gap between germline ends came to 13 bases. The CDR3 consists of 12 residues. The germline V gene has CDR1 SQVTM and CDR2 ANQGSEA. The CDR3 protein is CSVIAQGETQYF. Here the CDR3 DNA reads TGCAGCGTGATTGCACAAGGGGAGACCCAGTACTTC.

This chain links TRBV20-1 with TRBJ2-3; unclear D gene. Trimming cost V 2 bases and J 3 bases, with 3 bases left between them. In germline, CDR1 is DFQATT, CDR2 SNEGSKA (reference sequence). This CDR3 has 11 residues. CDR3 region: CSARNTDTQYF. The CDR3, as DNA: TGCAGTGCTAGAAATACAGATACGCAGTATTTT.

The genes are TRBV11-1 and TRBJ2-2, with D possibly TRBD2 on 6 matching bases. The CDR3 has 13 amino acids. The germline gives CDR1 SGHAT, CDR2 FQDESV (reference sequence). The germline V and J ends were trimmed by 4 bases and 5 bases, with 8 bases remaining between them. The CDR3 nucleotides are TGTGCCAGCAGCTCTCGGGGGACCGGGGAGCTGTTTTTT. It encodes CASSSRGTGELFF.

The chain carries TRBV27 and TRBJ2-4, with D unresolved. Germline lookup yields CDR1 MNHEY and CDR2 SMNVEV (reference sequence). CDR3 length: 14 residues. The ends were cut back, 6 bases at V and 0 bases at J, with 9 bases in the middle. CDR3: CASSSFSAKNIQYF. CDR3 nucleotides: TGTGCCAGCAGCTCGTTTTCAGCCAAAAACATTCAGTACTTC.

In DNA, the CDR3 is TGTGCCAGCAGTCGTCGCCGTAAGGCAGGGTCTGAAGCTTTCTTT. This encodes CASSRRRKAGSEAFF. The chain recombines TRBV28 with TRBJ1-1, with a possible D match to TRBD1 (5 bases). The ends were cut back, 5 bases at V and 6 bases at J, with 19 bases in the middle. CDR1 is MDHEN, CDR2 SYDVKM, per germline. The CDR3 loop spans 15 amino acids.